The 31 T cell receptor beta chains below all came from one sample that was sequenced in a study of shared clonotypes between healthy human individuals. The table came from immunoSEQ multiplex PCR; TCRdb's copy has only in-frame clones and leaves some out. Of more than 900,000 clones detected, 78% appear once; the ten largest clones hold roughly 0.61%. The sample taken for sequencing was memory CD4+ T cells from PBMCs. Specified subset: CD45RA-negative fraction. The receptors shown here come from a man between 18 and 35 years old in good health. Some clones in this sample may be carry-over from other donors' samples.

The chain employs TRBV15 and TRBJ2-7, with 9 bases aligning to TRBD1. The V and J ends lost 2 bases and 6 bases, in that order; junction bases with no gene match: 5. CDR3 length: 14 residues. Looked up from germline, CDR1 is LNHNV and CDR2 is YYDKDF (reference sequence). CDR3 nucleotides: TGTGCCACCAGCAGACCGGGACAGGGCAGCGAGCAGTACTTC. This encodes CATSRPGQGSEQYF.

The rearrangement links TRBV11-3 to TRBJ1-5, with TRBD1 identical over 8 bases. This CDR3 is built from 17 residues. Germline CDR1 and CDR2: SGHNT and YENEEA. Germline trimming cut 1 base from V and 1 base from J; bases unmatched to any gene: 6. CDR3 bases: TGTGCCAGCAGCTTAGTCCCAGGGGGCTCAAGCAATCAGCCCCAGCATTTT. This translates into CASSLVPGGSSNQPQHF. The full variable domain, its missing parts supplied by reference TRBV11-3 and TRBJ1-5, is EAGVVQSPRYKIIEKKQPVAFWCNPISGHNTLYWYLQNLGQGPELLIRYENEEAVDDSQLPKDRFSAERLKGVDSTLKIQPAELGDSAVYLCASSLVPGGSSNQPQHFGDGTRLSIL.

Concerning this clone: Compared with germline, one end of the junction differs, possibly owing to a read error. V and J are TRBV28 and TRBJ1-2, with D perhaps TRBD1 (6 bases). The CDR3 contains 17 residues. CDR1 and CDR2 (germline): MDHEN, SYDVKM. The CDR3 bases are TGTGCCAGCAGTTTATGGGAGTTGAGGGGGACAAGAACCCCGGACAGTTTC. Translated, it gives CASSLWELRGTRTPDSF.

The chain is built from TRBV5-6 and TRBJ2-1, with D possibly TRBD2 on 6 matching bases. The CDR3 consists of 16 residues. The V end lost 4 bases, the J end lost 9 bases, and 23 bases lay between the germline ends. Germline CDR1 reads SGHDT; CDR2 reads YYEEEE. The CDR3 DNA is TGTGCCAGCAGCCCCCTGGGACTTTCGATATCCGGTGAGCAGTTCTTC. It is translated as CASSPLGLSISGEQFF.

The V gene is TRBV7-8, the J gene TRBJ1-1, with D tentatively TRBD1 (6 bases). This CDR3 comprises 16 residues. V was clipped by 1 base and J by 6 bases, with 18 bases between them. Looked up from germline, CDR1 is SGHVS and CDR2 is FQNEAQ. The CDR3 here is CASSLGWGQGIAEAFF. The DNA of the CDR3 is TGTGCCAGCAGCTTAGGCTGGGGGCAGGGCATCGCTGAAGCTTTCTTT.

As concerns this clone: It may be a read error: a sequence one base away is much more abundant. The chain couples TRBV7-2 to TRBJ2-3; D unresolved. The V gene's germline CDR1 is SGHTA and CDR2 FQGNSA. Trimming cost V 0 bases and J 1 base, with 11 bases left between them. The CDR3 loop spans 16 amino acids. The CDR3 here is CASSLAGIAGTDTQYF. CDR3 DNA: TGTGCCAGCAGCTTAGCTGGGATAGCTGGCACAGATACGCAGTATTTT.

In the case of this clone: The same CDR3 also results from other DNA sequences found in this sample. The chain recombines TRBV2 with TRBJ2-3, with D hard to call. The germline gives CDR1 SNHLY, CDR2 FYNNEI. V lost 1 base and J 3 bases, leaving 2 bases between the germline ends. The CDR3 runs 12 residues. CDR3 sequence reads: CASSEGTDTQYF. CDR3 coding DNA: TGTGCCAGCAGTGAAGGGACAGATACGCAGTATTTT.

V gene TRBV6-5 combines with J gene TRBJ2-1; 10 nucleotides line up with TRBD2. The CDR3 contains 15 residues. CDR1 MNHEY and CDR2 SVGAGI come from the germline V gene. The V and J ends lost 0 bases and 10 bases, in that order; junction bases with no gene match: 6. CDR3 DNA: TGTGCCAGCAGTTACTCGCCTAGCGGGAGTAACGAGCAGTTCTTC. Its protein product is CASSYSPSGSNEQFF.

This clone was found a few times. The V call is TRBV9, the J call TRBJ2-6; D unresolved. Trimming took off 4 bases at V and 0 bases at J, with 14 bases between the two ends. The CDR3 loop spans 17 amino acids. CDR1 is SGDLS, CDR2 YYNGEE, per germline. In DNA, the CDR3 is TGTGCCAGCAGCCAATGGCCCGGTCGCTCTGGGGCCAACGTCCTGACTTTC. Amino acids: CASSQWPGRSGANVLTF.

V gene TRBV7-6 combines with J gene TRBJ1-5; TRBD1 matches 7 bases. CDR1 and CDR2 from the germline V gene are SGHVS and FNYEAQ. Losses at the gene ends were 2 bases for V and 8 bases for J; bases not matched to a gene: 6. The CDR3 totals 14 residues. This CDR3 is CASSLRGGAEPQHF. CDR3 nucleotides: TGTGCCAGCAGCTTACGAGGGGGCGCGGAGCCCCAGCATTTT.

The chain uses TRBV29-1 and TRBJ2-1; 9 bases align to TRBD1. Germline assignment: CDR1 SQVTM and CDR2 ANQGSEA. Trimming took 6 bases from V and 7 from J; bases not matched to a gene: 13. The CDR3 loop spans 15 amino acids. CDR3 coding DNA: TGCAGCGTAGCCGGGACAGGGCTTTTGGTAAATGAGCAGTTCTTC. Translation gives CSVAGTGLLVNEQFF.

Of note for this clone: A much larger clone lies a single base off, so this may be a read error. This CDR3 is also generated by other DNA sequences in the sample. The chain employs TRBV7-6 and TRBJ2-7, with D perhaps TRBD1 (6 bases). From germline, CDR1 is SGHVS and CDR2 FNYEAQ. The CDR3 contains 12 residues. V was trimmed by 4 bases and J by 4 bases, leaving 8 bases between them. The CDR3 nucleotides read TGTGCCAGCAGCTCACAGGGTTACGAGCAGTACTTC. Translated: CASSSQGYEQYF.

The genes are TRBV15 and TRBJ1-5; TRBD1 agrees at 7 bases. V was clipped by 8 bases and J by 4 bases; unmatched bases: 5. There are 13 residues in the CDR3. Germline V lookup: CDR1 LNHNV, CDR2 YYDKDF (reference sequence). CDR3 in DNA: TGTGCCACCCGAGGACAGGCGAATCAGCCCCAGCATTTT. As protein: CATRGQANQPQHF.

Worth noting for this clone: Possible read error: a much larger clone is one base away. This chain connects TRBV30 to TRBJ2-2, with 10 nucleotides matching TRBD2. From germline, CDR1 is GTSNPN and CDR2 SVGIG (reference sequence). This CDR3 has 16 amino acids. CDR3 sequence reads: CAWSIGLAGVTGELSF. CDR3 nucleotide sequence: TGTGCCTGGAGTATCGGGCTAGCGGGAGTCACCGGGGAGCTGTCTTTT. Using reference TRBV30 and TRBJ2-2 for the parts outside the CDR3, the full variable domain is SQTIHQWPATLVQPVGSPLSLECTVEGTSNPNLYWYRQAAGRGLQLLFYSVGIGQISSEVPQNLSASRPQDRQFILSSKKLLLSDSGFYLCAWSIGLAGVTGELSFGEGSRLTVL.

The chain links TRBV6-5 to TRBJ2-2; possibly TRBD1 for D (6 bases). In germline, CDR1 is MNHEY, CDR2 SVGAGI. Between the trimmed V and J ends, which lost 6 bases and 0 bases, there was a span of 11 bases. The CDR3 length is 15 residues. CDR3 DNA sequence: TGTGCCAGCAGACTGACAGGTTCGAACACCGGGGAGCTGTTTTTT. Its protein is CASRLTGSNTGELFF.

The chain combines TRBV4-3 with TRBJ2-4; TRBD1 matches 10 bases. Germline trimming cut 3 bases from V and 1 base from J; bases unmatched to any gene: 6. This CDR3 is built from 17 residues. Germline CDR1 LGHNA, CDR2 YSLEER. The CDR3 reads CASSQRTGGLAKNIQYF. In DNA, the CDR3 is TGCGCCAGCAGCCAGAGGACAGGGGGTTTGGCCAAAAACATTCAGTACTTC.

The chain is built from TRBV5-4 and TRBJ1-1; a weak D match, TRBD1 (6 bases). The CDR3 is made up of 14 amino acids. Trimming pared 5 bases from V and 1 base from J, leaving 12 bases between. CDR1 and CDR2 (germline): SGHNT, YYREEE (reference sequence). CDR3 in amino acids: CASSQGSGNTEAFF. The CDR3 bases are TGTGCCAGCAGTCAGGGGAGTGGGAACACTGAAGCTTTCTTT.

The chain has TRBV5-4 and TRBJ1-2, with 10 bases identical to TRBD1. This CDR3 comprises 17 residues. Germline V gene sequence: CDR1 SGHNT, CDR2 YYREEE (reference sequence). The V segment lost 0 bases and the J segment 3 bases; nucleotides outside the gene matches: 8. The DNA for the CDR3 is TGTGCCAGCAGCTTGGAGTTGGGACAGGGGCGAGACTATGGCTACACCTTC. Translating gives CASSLELGQGRDYGYTF.

The V call is TRBV2, the J call TRBJ1-5; D gene ambiguous. Trimming cost V 6 bases and J 2 bases, with 11 bases left between them. The CDR3 spans 14 residues. Germline lookup yields CDR1 SNHLY and CDR2 FYNNEI. DNA for the CDR3: TGTGCCAGCAGAGATCTGGAGGGCAATCAGCCCCAGCATTTT. It specifies CASRDLEGNQPQHF.

This clone was observed a few times. This rearrangement joins TRBV2 to TRBJ2-1; D is possibly TRBD1 or TRBD2 (7 bases each). Germline values: CDR1 SNHLY, CDR2 FYNNEI. CDR3 size: 16 residues. V dropped 8 bases and J dropped 9 bases, with 26 bases sitting between them. Here the CDR3 reads CASVRGGQASGSEQFF. The CDR3 coding sequence is TGTGCCAGCGTCCGAGGGGGCCAGGCTAGCGGTAGTGAGCAGTTCTTC.

J is TRBJ1-1 and V is TRBV19, with 11 positions matching TRBD1. The CDR3 covers 15 residues. V trimming: 5 bases; J trimming: 4 bases; junction bases outside the gene matches: 6. From germline, CDR1 is LNHDA and CDR2 SQIVND (reference sequence). This CDR3 is CASSPWTGGFTEAFF. CDR3 sequence (DNA): TGTGCCAGTAGTCCCTGGACAGGGGGCTTCACTGAAGCTTTCTTT. Using reference TRBV19 and TRBJ1-1 for the parts outside the CDR3, the full variable domain is DGGITQSPKYLFRKEGQNVTLSCEQNLNHDAMYWYRQDPGQGLRLIYYSQIVNDFQKGDIAEGYSVSREKKESFPLTVTSAQKNPTAFYLCASSPWTGGFTEAFFGQGTRLTVV.

On this clone: Other nucleotide sequences from this sample produce the same CDR3. This chain joins TRBV2 and TRBJ2-5; D gene ambiguous. Per germline, CDR1 SNHLY and CDR2 FYNNEI. The CDR3 is 11 amino acids. The V end was cut by 4 bases, the J end by 1 base, with 1 base between. CDR3 coding DNA: TGTGCCAGCAGTGTCCAAGAGACCCAGTACTTC. This gives the protein CASSVQETQYF.

A remark on this clone: The sample holds other DNA sequences that translate to the same CDR3. The rearrangement uses TRBV11-2 and TRBJ2-3; D gene uncertain. The V end was cut by 0 bases, the J end by 4 bases, with 5 bases between. CDR3 length: 13 residues. CDR1 and CDR2 from the germline V gene are SGHAT and FQNNGV. The CDR3 loop reads CASSLDRADTQYF. The CDR3 DNA reads as TGTGCCAGCAGCTTAGATCGCGCAGATACGCAGTATTTT. Full variable domain (outside the CDR3, taken from reference TRBV11-2 and TRBJ2-3): EAGVAQSPRYKIIEKRQSVAFWCNPISGHATLYWYQQILGQGPKLLIQFQNNGVVDDSQLPKDRFSAERLKGVDSTLKIQPAKLEDSAVYLCASSLDRADTQYFGPGTRLTVL.

Details on this clone: A read error may account for a junction end that differs from germline. The rearrangement links TRBV18 to TRBJ2-5; D unclear. Germline CDR1 KGHSH, CDR2 LQKENI. This CDR3 spans 11 amino acids. The CDR3 nucleotides read TGTACCAGCTCACAACAAGAGACCCAGTACTTC. This gives the protein CTSSQQETQYF.

V usage is TRBV28 and J usage is TRBJ2-2; possible D gene TRBD1, 5 bases. Germline CDR1 is MDHEN and CDR2 is SYDVKM. The CDR3 contains 14 residues. V lost 6 bases to trimming and J lost 4 bases, with 12 bases between them. CDR3 DNA: TGTGCCAGCAGGGGTCCCCAGGGCACCGGGGAGCTGTTTTTT. Amino acids: CASRGPQGTGELFF.

Remarks on this clone: Different DNA sequences within this sample yield the same CDR3. This CDR3 is CASSVGGNSNQPQHF. CDR3 nucleotides: TGTGCCAGCAGCGTAGGTGGGAATAGCAATCAGCCCCAGCATTTT. The chain has TRBV9 and TRBJ1-5, with D uncertain. Per germline, CDR1 SGDLS and CDR2 YYNGEE. V was shortened by 0 bases and J by 0 bases, with 7 bases between the two germline ends. This CDR3 is 15 amino acids long.

The chain uses TRBV4-2 and TRBJ2-5; weak D call: TRBD2 (6 bases). In germline, CDR1 is LGHNA, CDR2 YNFKEQ. The V gene lost 4 bases and the J gene lost 0 bases, with 21 bases spanning the gap. This CDR3 comprises 18 residues. For the CDR3, the DNA is TGTGCCAGCAGCCCGCGACCTTCATGGCGGGACCACCAAGAGACCCAGTACTTC. Protein sequence: CASSPRPSWRDHQETQYF.

V is TRBV28 and J is TRBJ2-3; TRBD2 matches 9 bases. V dropped 5 bases and J dropped 3; count of bases not matched to a gene: 15. Per germline, CDR1 MDHEN and CDR2 SYDVKM. This CDR3 comprises 18 residues. CDR3 DNA sequence: TGTGCCAGCAGTCCTCTTGGGGGGTTAGCGGGAGTAACAGATACGCAGTATTTT. Translated: CASSPLGGLAGVTDTQYF.

The CDR3 nucleotides read TGTGCCAGCAGCTCATCACTAGCGTCGACTTACTACGAGCAGTACTTC. Translated: CASSSSLASTYYEQYF. The chain has TRBV9 and TRBJ2-7; TRBD2 agrees at 7 bases. V was pared by 4 bases and J by 3 bases, with 13 bases of the junction left unmatched. In germline, CDR1 is SGDLS, CDR2 YYNGEE. The CDR3 is 16 residues long.

The chain is built from TRBV6-1 and TRBJ2-3; D might be TRBD2 (6 bases). Trimming took off 6 bases at V and 4 bases at J, with 11 bases between the two ends. The CDR3 covers 13 residues. The V gene's germline CDR1 is MNHNS and CDR2 SASEGT. Written as DNA, the CDR3 is TGTGCCAGCAGACCCCGGGGGTCAGATACGCAGTATTTT. Its translation is CASRPRGSDTQYF.

The chain recombines TRBV10-3 with TRBJ2-5, with D perhaps being TRBD1 or TRBD2 (5 bases each). The CDR3 extends over 15 amino acids. Germline loops: CDR1 ENHRY, CDR2 SYGVKD. Trimming took 0 bases from V and 4 from J, leaving 12 bases between them. CDR3 nucleotides: TGTGCCATCAGTGAGTCGACTCGTGGGGGAGAGACCCAGTACTTC. This encodes CAISESTRGGETQYF.